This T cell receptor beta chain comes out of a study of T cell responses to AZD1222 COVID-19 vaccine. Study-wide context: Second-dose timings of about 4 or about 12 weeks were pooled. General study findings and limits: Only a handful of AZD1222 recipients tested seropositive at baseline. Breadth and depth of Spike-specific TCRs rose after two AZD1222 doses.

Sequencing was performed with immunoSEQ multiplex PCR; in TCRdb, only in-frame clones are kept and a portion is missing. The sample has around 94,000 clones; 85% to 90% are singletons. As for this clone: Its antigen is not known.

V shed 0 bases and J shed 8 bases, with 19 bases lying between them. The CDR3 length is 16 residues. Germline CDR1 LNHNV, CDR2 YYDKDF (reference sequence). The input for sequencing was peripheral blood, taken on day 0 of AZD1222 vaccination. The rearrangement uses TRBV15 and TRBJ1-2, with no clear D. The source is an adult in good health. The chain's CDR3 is CATSRDPLDLSRGYTF. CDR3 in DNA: TGTGCCACCAGCAGAGACCCCCTAGACCTTTCCCGAGGCTACACCTTC.